Listed here is a single T cell receptor (beta chain). Trimming at V came to 6 bases and at J to 3 bases, leaving 4 bases not matched to a gene. CDR1 is MNHEY and CDR2 is SVGEGT in the germline V gene. The length of the CDR3 is 17 residues. Authors' methods: It was from reference gene primer amplification that nucleated cell counts were estimated. Repertoires were generated with immunoSEQ multiplex PCR, while TCRdb's copy carries only in-frame clones and drops some. Clonal size and the V and J genes are those of that table, whereas D and trimming came from the DNA. This sample yields some 87,000 clones, of which 75% to 90% are seen a single time; about 12% belongs to the top ten. This sample is drawn from a study of blood T cell repertoires in COVID-19. Study context: The origin of the acute and convalescent COVID-19 samples was the United States, Italy and Spain. Sources were T cells, B-cell-depleted T cells, or PBMCs; the material itself was cDNA or gDNA.

The source material was peripheral blood. The sequence came from a human donor in a cohort sampled during active COVID-19. The chain employs TRBV6-2 or TRBV6-3 and TRBJ2-2; 16 bases are shared with TRBD2. The CDR3 loop is CASSDGTSGGDTGELFF. CDR3 coding DNA: TGTGCCAGCAGCGACGGGACTAGCGGGGGGGACACCGGGGAGCTGTTTTTT.